Below, 29 T cell receptor beta chains from the same sample are listed, as sequenced in a study of T cells in Graves' hyperthyroidism and ophthalmopathy. It was RNA transcripts that yielded the amplified TCR beta CDR3 regions. Using the HTBI primer set, a first-round RT-PCR was run on the TCR CDR3. TCRdb redid the calling of the multiplex PCR reads with MiXCR, one entry per CDR3 protein. This table has a few hundred thousand distinct CDR3 sequences, about 15% appearing once. Sequences were obtained from blood. Receptor source: a woman under 40 with Graves' ophthalmopathy.

The chain employs TRBV5-1 and TRBJ1-1; 7 bases map to TRBD1. The junction had 6 bases not matched to a gene; V was cut back by 0 bases and J by 4 bases. The CDR3 loop spans 15 amino acids. Germline CDR1 reads SGHRS; CDR2 reads YFSETQ. CDR3: CASSLEYTGVTEAFF. The CDR3, as DNA: TGCGCCAGCAGCTTGGAATACACAGGGGTCACTGAAGCTTTCTTT.

This clonotype has ten or more counts. This chain joins TRBV5-5 and TRBJ1-1, with D perhaps TRBD1 (6 bases). With 2 bases removed from V and 3 bases from J, the gap between germline ends came to 14 bases. Germline assignment: CDR1 SGHKS and CDR2 YYEKEE (reference sequence). The CDR3 loop spans 15 amino acids. The CDR3 DNA reads as TGTGCCAGCAGCTTCGGGGGCGATTGGTACACTGAAGCTTTCTTT. Protein: CASSFGGDWYTEAFF.

V and J are TRBV7-3 and TRBJ2-3; 8 nucleotides line up with TRBD2. Germline CDR1 reads SGHTA; CDR2 reads FQGTGA. The CDR3 is made up of 16 amino acids. The V gene end was trimmed by 5 bases and the J gene end by 4 bases; junction bases not matched to a gene: 11. The DNA of the CDR3 is TGTGCCAGCAGCATCGGGGGGGGAGGAAGCGCAGATACGCAGTATTTT. As protein: CASSIGGGGSADTQYF.

The table lists this clonotype with many counts. V and J are TRBV6-2 or TRBV6-3 and TRBJ2-7; possible D gene TRBD2, 6 bases. Germline V gene data show CDR1 as MNHEY and CDR2 as SVGEGT. This CDR3 contains 15 residues. V was trimmed by 4 bases and J by 0 bases, leaving 13 bases between them. The CDR3 DNA follows: TGTGCCAGCAGTTCCCAGACTAGAGCCTCCTACGAGCAGTACTTC. This gives the protein CASSSQTRASYEQYF.

This clonotype was observed many times. The CDR3 DNA is TGTGCCAGCAGCTTAGGGGCCGGGACTATCAGCCGGGAGACCCAGTACTTC. Translation: CASSLGAGTISRETQYF. J is TRBJ2-5 and V is TRBV11-2; 7 nucleotides match TRBD2. The germline gives CDR1 SGHAT, CDR2 FQNNGV. After removal of 1 base from V and 5 bases from J, the junction contained 13 bases not matched to a gene. This CDR3 spans 17 amino acids.

The chain recombines TRBV6-1 with TRBJ1-5; 7 nucleotides line up with TRBD1. J lost 6 bases, V lost 7 bases, and 6 bases had no gene match. Germline assignment: CDR1 MNHNS and CDR2 SASEGT. The CDR3 covers 13 residues. In nucleotides, the CDR3 is TGTGCCAGCACCAGGGGGTTAGGTCAGCCCCAGCATTTT. The encoded protein is CASTRGLGQPQHF.

Ten or more counts support this clonotype. This sequence joins TRBV27 and TRBJ1-1; D remains ambiguous. With 2 bases removed from V and 1 base from J, the gap between germline ends came to 5 bases. CDR3 length: 13 residues. The germline CDR1 and CDR2 sequences are MNHEY and SMNVEV (reference sequence). The CDR3 loop reads CASSLVSNTEAFF. The CDR3 region has the DNA TGTGCCAGCAGTTTAGTTTCGAACACTGAAGCTTTCTTT.

Remarks on this clonotype: With a much larger clone just one base away, this may be a read error. The chain is built from TRBV20-1 and TRBJ2-1, with 7 bases lining up with TRBD2. CDR3 length equals 14 residues. The V gene's germline CDR1 is DFQATT and CDR2 SNEGSKA (reference sequence). CDR3 loop: CSARRGSMNNGQFF. CDR3 coding DNA: TGCAGTGCTAGGCGGGGGAGTATGAACAATGGGCAGTTCTTC.

This clonotype came up many times. The rearrangement links TRBV12-3 or TRBV12-4 to TRBJ1-2; perhaps TRBD1 as D (5 bases). The CDR3 spans 14 residues. V was shortened by 3 bases and J by 6 bases, with 14 bases between the two germline ends. The CDR3 sequence is CASSFSGSRDGYTF. The DNA for the CDR3 is TGTGCCAGCAGTTTTTCAGGGAGCCGGGATGGCTACACCTTC.

The V call is TRBV20-1, the J call TRBJ2-3; 9 nucleotides line up with TRBD2. CDR1 is DFQATT and CDR2 is SNEGSKA in the germline V gene (reference sequence). With 4 bases clipped from V and 4 bases from J, the junction kept 12 bases outside the gene matches. CDR3 length equals 16 residues. CDR3 coding DNA: TGCAGTGCTATCCAGGGTGGCGGGGGGGCTGCAGATACGCAGTATTTT. Protein product: CSAIQGGGGAADTQYF.

With respect to this clonotype: A read error may produce the germline difference seen at one junction end. The CDR3 region is CASRSGSSYSEQFF. The CDR3 DNA is TGTGCTAGCCGAAGCGGGAGCTCCTACAGTGAGCAGTTCTTC. The rearrangement joins TRBV7-8 to TRBJ2-1, with 8 bases fitting TRBD2. CDR1 and CDR2 from the germline V gene are SGHVS and FQNEAQ. This CDR3 contains 14 residues.

This clonotype was picked up many times. The chain uses TRBV27 and TRBJ1-1, with 8 bases fitting TRBD1. The length of the CDR3 is 15 residues. J was trimmed by 5 bases and V by 4 bases; bases with no gene match: 9. CDR1 is MNHEY, CDR2 SMNVEV, per germline (reference sequence). The CDR3 nucleotides read TGTGCCAGCAGTTCATGGACAGGGCTAGAAACTGAAGCTTTCTTT. Protein: CASSSWTGLETEAFF.

The chain recombines TRBV4-2 with TRBJ2-1; 9 bases align to TRBD2. The CDR3 spans 20 residues. The ends lost 3 bases at V and 0 bases at J; junction bases unmatched: 15. Germline lookup yields CDR1 LGHNA and CDR2 YNFKEQ. The CDR3 bases are TGTGCCAGCAGCCAGTCCGCCCCTCCCTTTAGCGGGAGCTCCTACAATGAGCAGTTCTTC. Protein sequence: CASSQSAPPFSGSSYNEQFF.

At least ten counts were recorded for this clonotype. The V call is TRBV28, the J call TRBJ2-7; 8 bases are shared with TRBD1. CDR3 length: 15 residues. The germline gives CDR1 MDHEN, CDR2 SYDVKM. With V trimmed by 3 bases and J by 3 bases, 7 bases remained unmatched. Written as DNA, the CDR3 is TGTGCCAGCAGTTTCCCAGACAGGGGAGTCTACGAGCAGTACTTC. Its translation: CASSFPDRGVYEQYF.

V is TRBV12-5 and J is TRBJ2-3, with D perhaps TRBD1 (6 bases). The germline V gene encodes CDR1 LGHNT and CDR2 FRNRAP. The CDR3 totals 15 residues. V lost 1 base, J lost 4 bases, and 12 bases lay in between. CDR3 loop: CASGLDRERADTQYF. CDR3 nucleotides: TGTGCTAGTGGTTTGGACAGGGAACGAGCAGATACGCAGTATTTT.

This clonotype was recorded a few times. V usage is TRBV2 and J usage is TRBJ2-7; D gene unclear. V was cut by 4 bases and J by 4 bases, with 8 bases left in between. Germline-derived CDR1 and CDR2 are SNHLY and FYNNEI. The length of the CDR3 is 12 residues. The CDR3 DNA reads as TGTGCCAGCAGTGTATCGCGTTACGAGCAGTACTTC. Protein: CASSVSRYEQYF.

This clonotype was seen at least ten times. This chain uses TRBV20-1 with TRBJ1-1; TRBD1 matches 7 bases. The CDR3 spans 14 residues. The V segment lost 2 bases and the J segment 0 bases; nucleotides outside the gene matches: 3. CDR1 is DFQATT and CDR2 is SNEGSKA in the germline V gene (reference sequence). The CDR3 sequence: CSARRQGMNTEAFF. CDR3 sequence (DNA): TGCAGTGCTAGAAGACAGGGAATGAACACTGAAGCTTTCTTT.

This clonotype was seen at least ten times. The chain couples TRBV9 to TRBJ2-1, with a possible D match to TRBD2 (7 bases). CDR3 length equals 15 residues. Germline V gene lookup returns CDR1 SGDLS and CDR2 YYNGEE. The ends were cut back, 0 bases at V and 2 bases at J, with 9 bases in the middle. The CDR3 here is CASSVGGGAYNEQFF. In DNA, the CDR3 is TGTGCCAGCAGCGTAGGAGGGGGGGCCTACAATGAGCAGTTCTTC.

This clonotype was seen repeatedly, ten times or more. The V call is TRBV28, the J call TRBJ2-4; a possible D gene is TRBD2 (5 bases). Trimming removed 5 bases from V and 7 bases from J, with 12 bases in between. The CDR3 length is 13 residues. Per the germline V gene, CDR1 is MDHEN and CDR2 is SYDVKM. The CDR3 nucleotides are TGTGCCAGCAGTCAACCGGGAAATAACATTCAGTACTTC. Translated: CASSQPGNNIQYF.

There are many counts of this clonotype. The rearrangement links TRBV11-2 to TRBJ2-1; D is unresolved. V was shortened by 4 bases and J by 8 bases, with 15 bases between the two germline ends. The V gene's germline CDR1 is SGHAT and CDR2 FQNNGV. CDR3 length: 14 amino acids. The CDR3 loop reads CASSSRLIWDEQFF. CDR3 bases: TGTGCCAGCAGCTCGCGGCTGATTTGGGATGAGCAGTTCTTC.

This chain joins TRBV29-1 and TRBJ2-7; no clear D gene. The CDR3 consists of 11 residues. Germline assignment: CDR1 SQVTM and CDR2 ANQGSEA. The V end was cut by 4 bases, the J end by 7 bases, with 11 bases between. In DNA form, the CDR3 reads TGCAGCGTTGGAACCTCTTGGGAGCAGTACTTC. The encoded protein is CSVGTSWEQYF.

The chain combines TRBV19 with TRBJ1-1; D unclear. Germline CDR1 is LNHDA and CDR2 is SQIVND (reference sequence). V was cut by 8 bases and J by 1 base, with 11 bases left in between. This CDR3 has 13 residues. DNA of the CDR3: TGTGCCAGTGGATCGGGAAGGAACACTGAAGCTTTCTTT. Translated: CASGSGRNTEAFF.

This clonotype was detected ten times or more. The V call is TRBV5-1, the J call TRBJ2-3; a weak D match, TRBD2 (6 bases). Per germline, CDR1 SGHRS and CDR2 YFSETQ. This CDR3 comprises 14 residues. V was pared by 4 bases and J by 6 bases, with 15 bases between. CDR3 coding DNA: TGCGCCAGCAGCGAGGGACTCGCCCGGGATACGCAGTATTTT. Translated, it gives CASSEGLARDTQYF.

Regarding this clonotype: Possible read error: a much larger clone is one base away. The rearrangement uses TRBV20-1 and TRBJ2-1, with 16 bases lining up with TRBD2. The J call is in doubt because the DNA end fits TRBJ2-7 better. The CDR3 consists of 15 residues. CDR1 DFQATT and CDR2 SNEGSKA come from the germline V gene (reference sequence). CDR3 nucleotides: TGCAGTGCTCAGGGACTAGCGGGGGGGCAGAATGAGCAGTACTTC. The encoded protein is CSAQGLAGGQNEQYF.

This clonotype was seen at least ten times. The chain employs TRBV20-1 and TRBJ2-1; 8 bases line up with TRBD1. Germline lookup yields CDR1 DFQATT and CDR2 SNEGSKA (reference sequence). V lost 4 bases and J lost 5; bases outside the gene matches: 7. CDR3 size: 14 residues. CDR3 sequence reads: CSAKTGTGDNEQFF. In DNA, the CDR3 is TGCAGTGCTAAAACCGGGACAGGTGACAATGAGCAGTTCTTC.

This clonotype was found many times. The chain joins TRBV7-3 to TRBJ2-1; D possibly corresponds to TRBD2 (5 bases). This CDR3 is 18 amino acids long. Trimming removed 1 base at V and 7 bases at J, with 23 bases between. Germline CDR1 and CDR2: SGHTA and FQGTGA. This CDR3 reads CASSLNTAFAGRDNEQFF. The CDR3 bases are TGTGCCAGCAGCTTAAATACGGCCTTCGCGGGCCGAGATAATGAGCAGTTCTTC.

At least ten counts were recorded for this clonotype. The chain links TRBV20-1 to TRBJ2-5, with D perhaps TRBD1 or TRBD2 (5 bases each). Germline values: CDR1 DFQATT, CDR2 SNEGSKA (reference sequence). The ends were cut back, 0 bases at V and 5 bases at J, with 16 bases in the middle. The length of the CDR3 is 15 residues. The CDR3 DNA reads TGCAGTGCTAGAGATTGGCTAGCTGGGGACGAGACCCAGTACTTC. Protein sequence: CSARDWLAGDETQYF.

This clonotype was recorded at least ten times. The chain uses TRBV5-1 and TRBJ2-7; 7 bases line up with TRBD1. The CDR3 extends over 17 amino acids. CDR1 is SGHRS, CDR2 YFSETQ, per germline. Trimming cost V 0 bases and J 3 bases; bases outside gene matches: 12. The CDR3 region is CASSLEGAPILGYEQYF. As DNA, the CDR3 is TGCGCCAGCAGCTTGGAGGGGGCGCCGATCTTAGGCTACGAGCAGTACTTC.

This clonotype was picked up a small number of times. The junction and the germline gene differ at one end; a read error may be behind it. This chain connects TRBV10-3 to TRBJ2-7; TRBD1 agrees at 7 bases. The germline CDR1 and CDR2 sequences are ENHRY and SYGVKD. The CDR3 sequence is 14 residues long. CDR3 coding DNA: TGTGCCACACAGAACCGGGACAGCACCTACGAGCAGCACTTC. It specifies CATQNRDSTYEQHF.